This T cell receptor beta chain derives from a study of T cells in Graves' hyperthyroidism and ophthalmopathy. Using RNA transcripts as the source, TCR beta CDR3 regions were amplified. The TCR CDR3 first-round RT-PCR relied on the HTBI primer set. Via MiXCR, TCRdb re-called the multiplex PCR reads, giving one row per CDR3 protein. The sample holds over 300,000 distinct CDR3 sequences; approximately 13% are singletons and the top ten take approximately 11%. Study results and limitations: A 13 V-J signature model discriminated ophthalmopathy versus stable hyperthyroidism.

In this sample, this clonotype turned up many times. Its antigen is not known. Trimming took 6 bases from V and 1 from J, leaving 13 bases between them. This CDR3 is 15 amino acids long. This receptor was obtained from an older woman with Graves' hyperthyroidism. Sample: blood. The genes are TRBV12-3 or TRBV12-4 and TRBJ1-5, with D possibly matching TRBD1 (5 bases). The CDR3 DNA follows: TGTGCCAGCAGGTACTCCGCAGGGAGCAATCAGCCCCAGCATTTT. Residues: CASRYSAGSNQPQHF.